The clone carrying this TCR beta chain was seen at least ten times. This sample stems from a study of T cells in Graves' hyperthyroidism and ophthalmopathy. Amplification of TCR beta CDR3 regions used RNA as the template. HTBI primers drove first-round RT-PCR of the TCR CDR3. MiXCR was run by TCRdb on the multiplex PCR reads, yielding one entry per CDR3 protein. This table holds 500,000 to 550,000 distinct CDR3 sequences, more than 20% found once. The CDR3 runs to 18 residues. CDR1 and CDR2 from the germline V gene are SGHAT and FQDESV (reference sequence). Trimming cost V 7 bases and J 0 bases; bases outside gene matches: 11.

This clonotype was sampled from a man aged 18 to 29 with Graves' hyperthyroidism. The specimen was blood. The rearrangement uses TRBV11-1 and TRBJ2-4; the match to TRBD1 covers 11 bases. The CDR3 loop reads CASTSDRGHYLAKNIQYF. The CDR3 DNA reads TGTGCCAGCACCTCGGACAGGGGGCATTATCTAGCCAAAAACATTCAGTACTTC.